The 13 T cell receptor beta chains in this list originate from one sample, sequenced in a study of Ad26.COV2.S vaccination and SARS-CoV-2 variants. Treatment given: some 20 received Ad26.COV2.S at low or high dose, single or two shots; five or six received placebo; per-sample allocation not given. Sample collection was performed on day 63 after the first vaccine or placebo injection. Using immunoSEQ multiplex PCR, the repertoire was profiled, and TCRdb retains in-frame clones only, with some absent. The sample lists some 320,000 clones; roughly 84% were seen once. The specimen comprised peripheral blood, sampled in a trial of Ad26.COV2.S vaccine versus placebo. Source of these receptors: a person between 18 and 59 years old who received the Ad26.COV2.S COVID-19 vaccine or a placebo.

DNA of the CDR3: TGTGCCAGTAAACCCGGGGGGGGAGACTATGGCTACACCTTC. This codes for CASKPGGGDYGYTF. V usage is TRBV19 and J usage is TRBJ1-2; D is possibly TRBD1 (5 bases). Germline V gene lookup returns CDR1 LNHDA and CDR2 SQIVND (reference sequence). The germline V and J ends were trimmed by 7 bases and 3 bases, with 15 bases remaining between them. There are 14 residues in the CDR3.

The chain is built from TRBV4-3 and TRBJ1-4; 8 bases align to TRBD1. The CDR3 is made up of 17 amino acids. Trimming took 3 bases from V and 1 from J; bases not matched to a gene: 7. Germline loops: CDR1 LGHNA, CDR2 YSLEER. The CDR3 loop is CASSHLDRVVTNEKLFF. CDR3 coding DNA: TGCGCCAGCAGCCATCTGGACAGGGTGGTAACTAATGAAAAACTGTTTTTT.

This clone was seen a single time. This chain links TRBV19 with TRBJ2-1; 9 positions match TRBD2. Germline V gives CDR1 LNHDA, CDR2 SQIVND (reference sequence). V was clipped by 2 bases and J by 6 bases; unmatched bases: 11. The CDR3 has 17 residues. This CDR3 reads CASSILGLAGPGNEQFF. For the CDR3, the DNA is TGTGCCAGTAGTATATTAGGGCTAGCGGGGCCTGGCAATGAGCAGTTCTTC. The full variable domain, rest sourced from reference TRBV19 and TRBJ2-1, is DGGITQSPKYLFRKEGQNVTLSCEQNLNHDAMYWYRQDPGQGLRLIYYSQIVNDFQKGDIAEGYSVSREKKESFPLTVTSAQKNPTAFYLCASSILGLAGPGNEQFFGPGTRLTVL.

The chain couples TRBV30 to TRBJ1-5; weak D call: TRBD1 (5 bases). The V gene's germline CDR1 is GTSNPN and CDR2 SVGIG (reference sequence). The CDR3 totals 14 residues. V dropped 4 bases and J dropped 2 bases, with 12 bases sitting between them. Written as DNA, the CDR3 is TGTGCCTGGACAAGAGGCAGGGGCAATCAGCCCCAGCATTTT. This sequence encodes CAWTRGRGNQPQHF.

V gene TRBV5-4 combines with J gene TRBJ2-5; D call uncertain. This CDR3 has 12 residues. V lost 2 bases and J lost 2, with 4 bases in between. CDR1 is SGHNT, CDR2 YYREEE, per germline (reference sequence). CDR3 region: CASSFWQETQYF. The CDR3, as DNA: TGTGCCAGCAGCTTTTGGCAAGAGACCCAGTACTTC.

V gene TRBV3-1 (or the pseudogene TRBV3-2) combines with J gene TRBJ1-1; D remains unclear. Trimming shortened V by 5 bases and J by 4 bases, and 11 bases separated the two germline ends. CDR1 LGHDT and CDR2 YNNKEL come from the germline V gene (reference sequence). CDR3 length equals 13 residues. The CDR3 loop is CASSFGIGTEAFF. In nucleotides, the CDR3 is TGTGCCAGCAGCTTTGGCATAGGCACTGAAGCTTTCTTT.

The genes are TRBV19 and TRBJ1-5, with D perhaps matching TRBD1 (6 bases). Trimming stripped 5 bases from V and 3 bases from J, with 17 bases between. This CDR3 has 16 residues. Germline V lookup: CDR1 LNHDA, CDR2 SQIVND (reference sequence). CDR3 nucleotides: TGTGCCAGTAGTTCCGGTGTGGGGGCTATCAATCAGCCCCAGCATTTT. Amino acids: CASSSGVGAINQPQHF.

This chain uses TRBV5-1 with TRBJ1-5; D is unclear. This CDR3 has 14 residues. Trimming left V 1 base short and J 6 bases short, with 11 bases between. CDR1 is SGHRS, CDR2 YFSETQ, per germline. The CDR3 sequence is CASSLWLGIQPQHF. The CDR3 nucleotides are TGCGCCAGCAGCTTGTGGTTAGGGATTCAGCCCCAGCATTTT.

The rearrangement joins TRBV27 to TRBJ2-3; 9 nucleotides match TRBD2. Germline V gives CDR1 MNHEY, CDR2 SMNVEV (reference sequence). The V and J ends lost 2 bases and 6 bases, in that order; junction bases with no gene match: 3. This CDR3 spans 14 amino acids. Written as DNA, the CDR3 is TGTGCCAGCAGTTTAGGTCTAGCGGGGGATACGCAGTATTTT. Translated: CASSLGLAGDTQYF.

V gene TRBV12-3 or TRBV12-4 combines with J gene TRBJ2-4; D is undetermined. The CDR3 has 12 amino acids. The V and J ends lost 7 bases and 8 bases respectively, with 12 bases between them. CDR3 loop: CASTLGWDIQYF. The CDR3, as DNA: TGTGCCAGCACCCTGGGGTGGGACATTCAGTACTTC.

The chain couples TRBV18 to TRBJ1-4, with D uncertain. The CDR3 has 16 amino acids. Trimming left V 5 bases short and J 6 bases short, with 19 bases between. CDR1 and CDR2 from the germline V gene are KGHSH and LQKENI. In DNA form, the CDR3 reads TGTGCCAGCTCATCCCAGAGCAGAGTAATATATGAAAAACTGTTTTTT. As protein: CASSSQSRVIYEKLFF.

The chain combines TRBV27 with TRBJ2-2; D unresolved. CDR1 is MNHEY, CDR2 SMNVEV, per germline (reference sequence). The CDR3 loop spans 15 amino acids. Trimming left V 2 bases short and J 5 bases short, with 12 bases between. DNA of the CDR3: TGTGCCAGCAGTTTAGGCCTCGGGCAGACCGGGGAGCTGTTTTTT. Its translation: CASSLGLGQTGELFF.

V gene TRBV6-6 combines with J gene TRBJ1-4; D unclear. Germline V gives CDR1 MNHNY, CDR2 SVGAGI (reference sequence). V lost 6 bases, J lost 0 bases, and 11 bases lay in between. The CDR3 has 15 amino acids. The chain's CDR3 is CASSLDGTTNEKLFF. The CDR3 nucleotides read TGTGCCAGCAGCTTGGACGGCACAACTAATGAAAAACTGTTTTTT.